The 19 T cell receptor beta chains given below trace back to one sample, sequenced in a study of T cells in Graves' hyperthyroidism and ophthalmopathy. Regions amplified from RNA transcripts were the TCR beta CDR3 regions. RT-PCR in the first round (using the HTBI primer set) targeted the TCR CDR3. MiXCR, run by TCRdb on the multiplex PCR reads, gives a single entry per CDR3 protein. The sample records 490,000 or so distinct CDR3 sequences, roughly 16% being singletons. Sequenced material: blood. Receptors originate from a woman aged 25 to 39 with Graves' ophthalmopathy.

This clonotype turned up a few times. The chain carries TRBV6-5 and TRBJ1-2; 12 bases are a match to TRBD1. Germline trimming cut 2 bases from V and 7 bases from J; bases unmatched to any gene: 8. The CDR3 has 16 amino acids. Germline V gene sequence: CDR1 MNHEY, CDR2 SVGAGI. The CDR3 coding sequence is TGTGCCAGCAGTTACCTGGGACAGGGGGCTCGGGGTGGCTACACCTTC. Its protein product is CASSYLGQGARGGYTF.

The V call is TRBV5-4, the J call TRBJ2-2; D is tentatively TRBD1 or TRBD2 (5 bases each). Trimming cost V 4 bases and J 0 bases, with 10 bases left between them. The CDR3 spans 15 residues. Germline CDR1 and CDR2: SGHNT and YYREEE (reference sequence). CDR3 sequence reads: CASSVGTTNTGELFF. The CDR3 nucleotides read TGTGCCAGCAGCGTCGGGACCACGAACACCGGGGAGCTGTTTTTT.

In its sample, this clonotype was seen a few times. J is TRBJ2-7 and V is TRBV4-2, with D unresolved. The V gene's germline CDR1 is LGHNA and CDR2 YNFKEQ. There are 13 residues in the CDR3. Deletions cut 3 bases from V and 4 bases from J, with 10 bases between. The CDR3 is CASSQRYTYEQYF. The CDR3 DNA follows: TGTGCCAGCAGCCAGAGGTACACTTACGAGCAGTACTTC.

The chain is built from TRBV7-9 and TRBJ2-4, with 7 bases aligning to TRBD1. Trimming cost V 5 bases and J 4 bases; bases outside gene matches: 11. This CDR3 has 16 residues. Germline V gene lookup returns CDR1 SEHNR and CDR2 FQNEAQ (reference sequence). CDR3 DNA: TGTGCCAGCAGCCCCCCAGACAGGGTAAAAAAAAACATTCAGTACTTC. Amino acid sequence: CASSPPDRVKKNIQYF.

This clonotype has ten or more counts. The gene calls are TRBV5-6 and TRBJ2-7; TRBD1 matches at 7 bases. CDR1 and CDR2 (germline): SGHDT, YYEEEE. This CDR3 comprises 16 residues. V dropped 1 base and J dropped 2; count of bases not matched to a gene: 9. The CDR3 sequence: CASSLMGGQEAYEQYF. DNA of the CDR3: TGTGCCAGCAGCTTGATGGGTGGACAGGAAGCCTACGAGCAGTACTTC.

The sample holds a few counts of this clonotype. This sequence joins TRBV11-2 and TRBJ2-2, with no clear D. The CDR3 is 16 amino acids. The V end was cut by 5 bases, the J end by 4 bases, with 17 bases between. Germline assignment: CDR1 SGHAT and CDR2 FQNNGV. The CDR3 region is CASSPALRVTTGELFF. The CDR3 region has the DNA TGTGCCAGCAGCCCCGCCCTAAGGGTGACCACCGGGGAGCTGTTTTTT. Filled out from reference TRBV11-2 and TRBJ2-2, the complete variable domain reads EAGVAQSPRYKIIEKRQSVAFWCNPISGHATLYWYQQILGQGPKLLIQFQNNGVVDDSQLPKDRFSAERLKGVDSTLKIQPAKLEDSAVYLCASSPALRVTTGELFFGEGSRLTVL.

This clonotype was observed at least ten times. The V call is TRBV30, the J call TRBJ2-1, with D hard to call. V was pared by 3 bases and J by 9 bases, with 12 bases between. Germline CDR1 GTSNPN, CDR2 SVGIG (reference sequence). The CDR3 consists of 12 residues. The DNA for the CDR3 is TGTGCCTGGAGCATAGGCCGAGCTGAGCAGTTCTTC. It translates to CAWSIGRAEQFF.

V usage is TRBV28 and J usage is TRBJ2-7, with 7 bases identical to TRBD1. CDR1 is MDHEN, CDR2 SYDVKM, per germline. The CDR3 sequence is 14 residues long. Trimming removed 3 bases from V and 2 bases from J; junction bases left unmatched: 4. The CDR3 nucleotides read TGTGCCAGCAGTTTTTGGGACAGCCCCTACGAGCAGTACTTC. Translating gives CASSFWDSPYEQYF. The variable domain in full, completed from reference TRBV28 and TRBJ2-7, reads DVKVTQSSRYLVKRTGEKVFLECVQDMDHENMFWYRQDPGLGLRLIYFSYDVKMKEKGDIPEGYSVSREKKERFSLILESASTNQTSMYLCASSFWDSPYEQYFGPGTRLTVT.

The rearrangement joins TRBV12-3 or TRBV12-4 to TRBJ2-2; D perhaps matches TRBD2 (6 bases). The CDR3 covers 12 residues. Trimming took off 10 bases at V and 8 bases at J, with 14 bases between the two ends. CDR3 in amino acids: CATGDLGGELFF. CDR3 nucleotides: TGTGCCACGGGGGATTTAGGGGGGGAGCTGTTTTTT.

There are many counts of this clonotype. This CDR3 reads CSARTDDYEQYF. The DNA for the CDR3 is TGCAGTGCTCGGACGGACGACTACGAGCAGTACTTC. This chain connects TRBV20-1 to TRBJ2-7; D is uncertain. The CDR3 contains 12 residues. Trimming cost V 5 bases and J 3 bases, with 11 bases left between them. Germline V gene sequence: CDR1 DFQATT, CDR2 SNEGSKA (reference sequence).

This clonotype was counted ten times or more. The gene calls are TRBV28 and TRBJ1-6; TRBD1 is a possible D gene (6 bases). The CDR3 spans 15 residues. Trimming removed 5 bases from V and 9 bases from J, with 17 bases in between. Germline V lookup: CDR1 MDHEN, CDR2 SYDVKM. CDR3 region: CASSRRDNPSSPLHF. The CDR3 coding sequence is TGTGCCAGCAGTCGTAGGGACAATCCTTCTTCACCCCTCCACTTT.

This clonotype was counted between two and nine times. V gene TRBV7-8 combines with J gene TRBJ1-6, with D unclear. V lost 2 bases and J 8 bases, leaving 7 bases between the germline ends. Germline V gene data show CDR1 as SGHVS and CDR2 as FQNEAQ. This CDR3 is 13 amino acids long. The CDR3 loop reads CASSLIDYSPLHF. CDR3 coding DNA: TGTGCCAGCAGCTTAATTGACTATTCACCCCTCCACTTT.

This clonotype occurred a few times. The chain's CDR3 is CSANARKGGSSYEQYF. CDR3 bases: TGCAGTGCTAACGCCCGGAAGGGAGGCAGCTCCTACGAGCAGTACTTC. The J gene is TRBJ2-7, the V gene TRBV20-1; TRBD2 might be the D (6 bases). Germline lookup yields CDR1 DFQATT and CDR2 SNEGSKA (reference sequence). The CDR3 is made up of 16 amino acids. V was pared by 4 bases and J by 0 bases, with 19 bases between.

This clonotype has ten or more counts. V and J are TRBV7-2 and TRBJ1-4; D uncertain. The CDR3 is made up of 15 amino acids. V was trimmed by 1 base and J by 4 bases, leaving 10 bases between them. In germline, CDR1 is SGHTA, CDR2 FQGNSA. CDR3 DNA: TGTGCCAGCAGCTTAGGTGGACTAGATAATGAAAAACTGTTTTTT. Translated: CASSLGGLDNEKLFF.

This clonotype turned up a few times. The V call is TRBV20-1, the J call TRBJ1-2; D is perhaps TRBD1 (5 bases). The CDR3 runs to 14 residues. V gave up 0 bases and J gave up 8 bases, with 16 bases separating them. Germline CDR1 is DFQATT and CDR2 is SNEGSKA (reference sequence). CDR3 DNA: TGCAGTGCTAGAGATGGAAGGGACTTGTTGGGCTACACCTTC. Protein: CSARDGRDLLGYTF.

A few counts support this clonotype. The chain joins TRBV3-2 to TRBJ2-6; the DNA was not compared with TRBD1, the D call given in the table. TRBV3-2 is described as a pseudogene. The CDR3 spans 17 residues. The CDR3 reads CASSPLGRSSGANVLTF. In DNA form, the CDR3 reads TGTGCCAGCAGCCCTCTAGGGCGGTCCTCTGGGGCCAACGTCCTGACTTTC.

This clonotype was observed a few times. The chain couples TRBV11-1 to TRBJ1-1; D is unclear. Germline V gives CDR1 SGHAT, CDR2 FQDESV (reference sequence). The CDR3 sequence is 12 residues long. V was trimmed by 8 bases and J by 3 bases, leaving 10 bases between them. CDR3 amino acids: CASGKVDTEAFF. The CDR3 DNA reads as TGTGCCAGCGGAAAGGTCGACACTGAAGCTTTCTTT.

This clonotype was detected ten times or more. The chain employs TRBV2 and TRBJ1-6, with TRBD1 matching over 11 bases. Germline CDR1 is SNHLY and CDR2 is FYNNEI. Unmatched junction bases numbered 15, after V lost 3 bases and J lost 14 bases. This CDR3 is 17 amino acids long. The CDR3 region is CASSDSKRGGQGVTLHF. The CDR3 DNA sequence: TGTGCCAGCAGTGACTCTAAAAGGGGGGGACAGGGGGTGACCCTCCACTTT.

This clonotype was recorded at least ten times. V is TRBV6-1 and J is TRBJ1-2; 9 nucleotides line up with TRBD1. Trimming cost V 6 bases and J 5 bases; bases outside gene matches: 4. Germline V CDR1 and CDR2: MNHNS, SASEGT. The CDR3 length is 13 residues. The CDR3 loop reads CASRKQGAYGYTF. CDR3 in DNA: TGTGCCAGCAGGAAACAGGGGGCGTATGGCTACACCTTC.